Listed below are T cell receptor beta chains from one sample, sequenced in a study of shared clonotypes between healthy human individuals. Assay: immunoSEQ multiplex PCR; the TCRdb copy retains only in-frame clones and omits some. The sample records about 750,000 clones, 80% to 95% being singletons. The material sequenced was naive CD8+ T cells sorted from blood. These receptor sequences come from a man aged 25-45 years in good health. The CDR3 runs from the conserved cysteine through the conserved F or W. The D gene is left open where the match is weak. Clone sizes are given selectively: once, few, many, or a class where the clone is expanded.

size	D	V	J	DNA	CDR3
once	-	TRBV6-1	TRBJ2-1	TGTGCCAGCAGTGAAGGGGGTTTCGAGCGGAGGAGCTCCTACAATGAGCAGTTCTTC	CASSEGGFERRSSYNEQFF
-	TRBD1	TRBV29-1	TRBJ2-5	TGCAGCGTTGAAGAGGAGGTCACAGGGGGCTGGGAGACCCAGTACTTC	CSVEEEVTGGWETQYF
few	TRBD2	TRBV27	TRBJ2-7	TGTGCCAGCAGTTTATTCGGGACTACCTCTTTCGAGCAGTACTTC	CASSLFGTTSFEQYF
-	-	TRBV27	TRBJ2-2	TGTGCCAGCAGTTTGGGACACTCTGTCGGGGAGCTGTTTTTT	CASSLGHSVGELFF
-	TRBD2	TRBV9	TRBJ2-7	TGTGCCAGCAGCCCGAGCGAGACGGGGGGGCGGGAGCAGTACTTC	CASSPSETGGREQYF
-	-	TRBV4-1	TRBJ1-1	TGCGCCAGCAGCCAAGTCTGGGGTCCGAACACTGAAGCTTTCTTT	CASSQVWGPNTEAFF
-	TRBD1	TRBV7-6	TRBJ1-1	TGTGCCAGCAGCCTCTCTGGGACAGGTGGGACTGAAGCTTTCTTT	CASSLSGTGGTEAFF
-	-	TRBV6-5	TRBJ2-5	TGTGCCAGCAGTTACTTCAGGGACGAGACCCAGTACTTC	CASSYFRDETQYF
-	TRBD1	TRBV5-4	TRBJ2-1	TGTGCCAGCTCGACACAGGGGACGGGGTACAATGAGCAGTTCTTC	CASSTQGTGYNEQFF
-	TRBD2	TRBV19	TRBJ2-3	TGTGCCAGTAGTACGGTAGCGGGAAACACAGATACGCAGTATTTT	CASSTVAGNTDTQYF
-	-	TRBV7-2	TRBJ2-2	TGTGCCAGCAGCTTAGCTGGGGAGCTGTTTTTT	CASSLAGELFF
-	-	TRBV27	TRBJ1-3	TGTGCCAGCAGTTTGGATGGGACAAGGGGAAACACCATATATTTT	CASSLDGTRGNTIYF
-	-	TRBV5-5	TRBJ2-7	TGTGCCAGCAGCTTGGGGGCGAGTAACGAGCAGTACTTC	CASSLGASNEQYF
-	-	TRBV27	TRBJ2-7	TGTGCCAGCAGTTCATCAGGGGACAATGCCTACGAGCAGTACTTC	CASSSSGDNAYEQYF
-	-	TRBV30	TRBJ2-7	TGTGCCTGGAGCCTAGCTTCCTACGAGCAGTACTTC	CAWSLASYEQYF
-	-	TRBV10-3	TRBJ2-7	TGTGCCATCAGTGTACGGTACGAGCAGTACTTC	CAISVRYEQYF
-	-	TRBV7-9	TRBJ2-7	TGTGCCAGCAGCTGGTCCAAGGGGCCCTACGAGCAGTACTTC	CASSWSKGPYEQYF
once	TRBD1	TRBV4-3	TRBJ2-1	TGCGCCAGCAGCTCTTCGGACAGGGCCAATGAGCAGTTCTTC	CASSSSDRANEQFF
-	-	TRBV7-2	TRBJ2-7	TGTGCCAGCAGCCCCGGACTCATCCTCTACGAGCAGTACTTC	CASSPGLILYEQYF
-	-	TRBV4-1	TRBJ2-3	TGCGCCAGCAGCCAAGTGCAATCAGATACGCAGTATTTT	CASSQVQSDTQYF
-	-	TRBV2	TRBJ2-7	TGTGCCAGCAGGAGCTTCCACGAGCAGTACTTC	CASRSFHEQYF
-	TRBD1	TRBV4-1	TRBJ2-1	TGCGCCAGCAGATTCCAGGGGGTTAATTCCTACAATGAGCAGTTCTTC	CASRFQGVNSYNEQFF
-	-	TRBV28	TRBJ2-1	TGTGCCAGCAGTTTCCCGGGAAATGAGCAGTTCTTC	CASSFPGNEQFF
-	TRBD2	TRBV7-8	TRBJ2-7	TGTGCCAGCAGCTTAACACTAGCGGGAGGCTCCTACGAGCAGTACTTC	CASSLTLAGGSYEQYF
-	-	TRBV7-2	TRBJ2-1	TGTGCCAGCAGCCCGGGATTCTACAATGAGCAGTTCTTC	CASSPGFYNEQFF
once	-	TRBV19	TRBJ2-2	TGTGCCAGTAGTATACCGATCGGCTTCGGGGAGCTGTTTTTT	CASSIPIGFGELFF
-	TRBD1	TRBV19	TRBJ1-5	TGTGCCAGTAGCCTGACAGGGTTTGGGCAGCCCCAGCATTTT	CASSLTGFGQPQHF
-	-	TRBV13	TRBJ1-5	TGTGCCAGCAGCTCGGAAGGAAATCAGCCCCAGCATTTT	CASSSEGNQPQHF
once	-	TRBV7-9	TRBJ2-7	TGTGCCAGCAGCGCCGAATCCTACGAGCAGTACTTC	CASSAESYEQYF
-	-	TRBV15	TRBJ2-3	TGTGCCACCAGCATCCGGACTTCTCTCACAGATACGCAGTATTTT	CATSIRTSLTDTQYF
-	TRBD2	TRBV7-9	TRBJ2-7	TGTGCCAGCAGAGACGGGAGGGACTACGAGCAGTACTTC	CASRDGRDYEQYF
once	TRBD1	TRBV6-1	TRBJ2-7	TGTGCCAGCAGTACCCCGGGACAGAGGTACTACGAGCAGTACTTC	CASSTPGQRYYEQYF
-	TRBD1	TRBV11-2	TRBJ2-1	TGTGCCAGCAGCCGGGACAGGGGAATCTACAATGAGCAGTTCTTC	CASSRDRGIYNEQFF
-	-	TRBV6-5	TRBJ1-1	TGTGCCAGCAGTTATGGGGGTCTTTTTGAAGCTTTCTTT	CASSYGGLFEAFF
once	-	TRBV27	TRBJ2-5	TGTGCCAGCAGGCATCTTGGACTGCGGGAGACCCAGTACTTC	CASRHLGLRETQYF
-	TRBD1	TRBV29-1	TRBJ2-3	TGCAGCGTCCGGGACAGGGGCACAGATACGCAGTATTTT	CSVRDRGTDTQYF
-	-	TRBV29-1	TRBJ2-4	TGCAGCGTTGAAGGCGAGCTAGCCAAAAACATTCAGTACTTC	CSVEGELAKNIQYF
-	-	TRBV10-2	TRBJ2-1	TGCGCCAGCAGGGCGACTGAGGGAGGCGCCTACAATGAGCAGTTCTTC	CASRATEGGAYNEQFF
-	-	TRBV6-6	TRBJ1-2	TGTGCCAGCAGTTACGGGCAGCCTTTTACTAACTATGGCTACACCTTC	CASSYGQPFTNYGYTF
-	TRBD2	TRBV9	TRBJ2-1	TGTGCCAGCAGCGTAGGAGGACTAGCGGGAGGGCCGAATGAGCAGTTCTTC	CASSVGGLAGGPNEQFF
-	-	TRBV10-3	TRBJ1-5	TGTGCCATCAGTGAGTCCACGGTTAGCAATCAGCCCCAGCATTTT	CAISESTVSNQPQHF
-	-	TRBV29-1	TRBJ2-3	TGCAGCGTTGAGGGCACAGATACGCAGTATTTT	CSVEGTDTQYF
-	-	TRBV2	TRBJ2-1	TGTGCCAGCAGCTTTCTCTCCAATACAGGGTACAATGAGCAGTTCTTC	CASSFLSNTGYNEQFF
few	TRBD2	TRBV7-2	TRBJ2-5	TGTGCCAGCAGCTTTACGGGGGGGATGACCCAGTACTTC	CASSFTGGMTQYF
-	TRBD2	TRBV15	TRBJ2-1	TGTGCCACCAGCAACAAGCGGGAGTTAAGGTCCTACAATGAGCAGTTCTTC	CATSNKRELRSYNEQFF
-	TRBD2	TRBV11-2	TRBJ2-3	TGTGCCAGCACCCGAATAGCGGGTACTAGCACAGATACGCAGTATTTT	CASTRIAGTSTDTQYF
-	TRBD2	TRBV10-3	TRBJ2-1	TGTGCCATCACGGCGGGAGAAACCTACAATGAGCAGTTCTTC	CAITAGETYNEQFF
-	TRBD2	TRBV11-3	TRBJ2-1	TGTGCCAGCAGCTTATCGCTAGCGGGAGGCAATGAGCAGTTCTTC	CASSLSLAGGNEQFF
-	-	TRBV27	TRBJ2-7	TGTGCCAGCAGTTCACGGACAGCATGGGGCGAGCAGTACTTC	CASSSRTAWGEQYF
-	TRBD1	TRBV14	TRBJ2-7	TGTGCCAGCAGCCAAGCCTGGGGACAGGGGGCCTACGAGCAGTACTTC	CASSQAWGQGAYEQYF
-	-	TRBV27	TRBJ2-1	TGTGCCAGCGCCACCTGGAAAGACAATGAGCAGTTCTTC	CASATWKDNEQFF
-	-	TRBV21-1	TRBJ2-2	TGTGCCAGCAGTGGGGGGGCGCGGAGCACCGGGGAGCTGTTTTTT	CASSGGARSTGELFF
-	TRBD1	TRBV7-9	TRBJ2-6	TGTGCCAGCAGCTTAGGGGCAGGGGGCGACTTTGGGGCCAACGTCCTGACTTTC	CASSLGAGGDFGANVLTF
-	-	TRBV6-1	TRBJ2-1	TGTGCCAGCACGGGGGTGATCAATGAGCAGTTCTTC	CASTGVINEQFF
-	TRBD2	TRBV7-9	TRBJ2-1	TGTGCCAGCAGCCTACTCGTCATAGCGGGATTGAATGAGCAGTTCTTC	CASSLLVIAGLNEQFF
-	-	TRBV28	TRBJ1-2	TGTGCCAGCAGGACCAGGGAGGCCCTTCATGGCTACACCTTC	CASRTREALHGYTF
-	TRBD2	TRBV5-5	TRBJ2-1	TGTGCCAGCAGCATCGGGACTAGCGGGATCAATGAGCAGTTCTTC	CASSIGTSGINEQFF